Listed here are 9 T cell receptor beta chains from one sample, sequenced in a study of a mutant IDH1 vaccine in newly diagnosed glioma. As to time point: week 35, safety follow-up. Alongside topical imiquimod, each dose of vaccine comprised 300 ug of mutant IDH1 20-mer peptide. Assay: immunoSEQ multiplex PCR; the TCRdb copy retains only in-frame clones and omits some. The sample gives tens of thousands of clones, more than 85% of which show up once; 1.5% to 2% is in the top ten. No antigen is known for these receptors. The sample was PBMCs, taken from a glioma patient whose treatment included an IDH1 peptide vaccine. The receptor source for this set is a man aged 30-40 years with glioma.

The table lists this clone with a few counts. Other DNA sequences in this sample translate to the same CDR3. J is TRBJ2-7 and V is TRBV6-1, with D perhaps TRBD1 or TRBD2 (5 bases each). Germline V gene sequence: CDR1 MNHNS, CDR2 SASEGT. The CDR3 sequence is 15 residues long. Trimming stripped 3 bases from V and 0 bases from J, with 12 bases between. For the CDR3, the DNA is TGTGCCAGCAGTGACGGGGCAGCACTCTCCTACGAGCAGTACTTC. Protein sequence: CASSDGAALSYEQYF.

The rearrangement joins TRBV4-1 to TRBJ1-3; 7 bases are shared with TRBD1. This CDR3 is 16 amino acids long. CDR1 is MGHRA and CDR2 is YSYEKL in the germline V gene. V gave up 3 bases and J gave up 4 bases; unmatched junction bases: 9. CDR3 sequence reads: CASSHPVKDRGNTIYF. The CDR3 nucleotides are TGCGCCAGCAGCCACCCAGTTAAGGACAGGGGAAACACCATATATTTT.

The J gene is TRBJ2-3, the V gene TRBV10-3, with D unresolved. Trimming pared 0 bases from V and 6 bases from J, leaving 4 bases between. The CDR3 has 12 amino acids. Germline values: CDR1 ENHRY, CDR2 SYGVKD. The CDR3 DNA follows: TGTGCCATCAGTGAGTCTAGGGATACGCAGTATTTT. Its protein product is CAISESRDTQYF.

The rearrangement links TRBV6-5 to TRBJ2-7; a possible D gene is TRBD2 (6 bases). The CDR3 spans 15 residues. Germline values: CDR1 MNHEY, CDR2 SVGAGI. V was cut by 3 bases and J by 5 bases, with 17 bases left in between. CDR3 in DNA: TGTGCCAGCAGTTATGGGGCGGGACGGGGCGACGAGCAGTACTTC. The encoded protein is CASSYGAGRGDEQYF.

The rearrangement uses TRBV7-9 and TRBJ1-2; no reliable D call. Germline lookup yields CDR1 SEHNR and CDR2 FQNEAQ (reference sequence). Between the trimmed V and J ends, which lost 2 bases and 6 bases, there was a span of 10 bases. This CDR3 spans 13 amino acids. CDR3 protein: CASSLSRVNGYTF. CDR3 DNA sequence: TGTGCCAGCAGCTTAAGTAGGGTGAATGGCTACACCTTC.

V is TRBV7-8 and J is TRBJ2-7; possibly TRBD1 for D (5 bases). Germline V lookup: CDR1 SGHVS, CDR2 FQNEAQ. The CDR3 runs to 12 residues. V shed 5 bases and J shed 4 bases, with 9 bases lying between them. This CDR3 reads CASSLTAYEQYF. In DNA, the CDR3 is TGTGCCAGCAGCCTGACAGCTTACGAGCAGTACTTC.

The chain joins TRBV10-3 to TRBJ1-5; D gene unclear. The CDR3 length is 12 residues. Germline CDR1 and CDR2: ENHRY and SYGVKD. V lost 3 bases to trimming and J lost 9 bases, with 9 bases between them. The CDR3, as DNA: TGTGCCATCAGTGATATACTCAGGCCCCAGCATTTT. Amino acid sequence: CAISDILRPQHF.

This CDR3 reads CASSRRGGATDTQYF. As DNA, the CDR3 is TGTGCCAGCAGCCGGAGGGGGGGGGCGACAGATACGCAGTATTTT. This sequence joins TRBV6-6 and TRBJ2-3, with a weak D call TRBD2 (7 bases). Germline lookup yields CDR1 MNHNY and CDR2 SVGAGI (reference sequence). This CDR3 has 15 residues. Trimming shortened V by 6 bases and J by 3 bases, and 16 bases separated the two germline ends.

This clone was observed a few times. The V call is TRBV6-1, the J call TRBJ2-7; D is possibly TRBD1 (6 bases). The CDR3 covers 15 residues. Germline lookup yields CDR1 MNHNS and CDR2 SASEGT. The ends were cut back, 0 bases at V and 1 base at J, with 10 bases in the middle. CDR3: CASSEAAGDSYEQYF. The DNA of the CDR3 is TGTGCCAGCAGTGAAGCGGCAGGGGATTCCTACGAGCAGTACTTC.